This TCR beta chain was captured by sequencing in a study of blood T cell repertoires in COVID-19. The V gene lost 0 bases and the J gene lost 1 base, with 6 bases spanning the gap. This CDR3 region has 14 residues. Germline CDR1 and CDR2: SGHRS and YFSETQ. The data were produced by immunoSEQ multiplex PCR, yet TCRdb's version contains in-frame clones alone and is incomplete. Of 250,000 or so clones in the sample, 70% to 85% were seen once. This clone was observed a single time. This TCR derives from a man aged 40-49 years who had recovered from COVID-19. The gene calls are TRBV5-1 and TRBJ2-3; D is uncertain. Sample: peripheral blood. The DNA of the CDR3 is TGCGCCAGCAGCTTGGAGCTGGGCACAGATACGCAGTATTTT. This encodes CASSLELGTDTQYF.